Sequencing of this TCR beta chain was carried out in a study of regulatory T cells in long-lasting Graves disease. The TCR beta library used iRepertoire HTBI primers with Arm-PCR amplification of CDR3. TCRdb fed the multiplex PCR reads into MiXCR, producing one record per CDR3 protein. The data contain 350,000 to 450,000 distinct CDR3 sequences, over 12% of them seen just once; the ten biggest clones take up roughly 8%. Time point indicated: newly diagnosed GD, antithyroid drugs for less than 3 months. Extracted RNA from PBMCs served as the source of the TCR library. General study points: The small sample size may have reduced accuracy.

The CDR3 length is 18 residues. V trimming: 3 bases; J trimming: 3 bases; junction bases outside the gene matches: 8. Germline V lookup: CDR1 MNHEY, CDR2 SMNVEV (reference sequence). This clonotype was counted at least ten times. Its cognate antigen is unknown. These sequences were also reported in another study, on T cells in Graves' hyperthyroidism and ophthalmopathy. Turning to that study: Exclusion of patients followed from uncontrolled infection, other autoimmune disease, pregnancy or lactation. Most thyroid-expanded clonotypes above 0.001 were also found in blood.

The sample in question was peripheral blood mononuclear cells (PBMCs), obtained at new diagnosis, from a patient treated with antithyroid drugs. V usage is TRBV27 and J usage is TRBJ2-1; 13 nucleotides agree with TRBD2. The sequence derives from a woman in her thirties or forties with Graves disease. The CDR3 DNA reads as TGTGCCAGCAGTTTCGGGACTAGCGGGGCTCAGGGCTACAATGAGCAGTTCTTC. Encoded protein: CASSFGTSGAQGYNEQFF.